This passage covers 31 T cell receptor beta chains from one sample sequenced in a study of human T cells and chemical hapten exposure. TCRdb ran MiXCR on the RACE reads and lists one entry per CDR3 protein. The sample shows 250,000 or so distinct CDR3 sequences, around 7.3% of them seen only once. Regarding time point: pre-sensitization, week 0. Indicated treatment: therapeutic diphenylcyclopropenone sensitization with weekly scalp DPC. Here the sequenced sample was whole blood, taken in connection with sensitization to the hapten diphenylcyclopropenone (DPC). These receptor sequences come from a man younger than 30 with alopecia areata. Some clones in this sample may be carry-over from other donors' samples.

This clonotype was observed a handful of times. CDR3 protein: CASKEGDTEAFF. CDR3 in DNA: TGCGCCAGCAAGGAGGGTGACACTGAAGCTTTCTTT. The rearrangement joins TRBV5-1 to TRBJ1-1; D gene ambiguous. V dropped 6 bases and J dropped 3 bases, with 9 bases sitting between them. CDR1 SGHRS and CDR2 YFSETQ come from the germline V gene. This CDR3 is built from 12 residues.

This clonotype came up a few times. V usage is TRBV5-1 and J usage is TRBJ1-1; D remains unclear. Germline-derived CDR1 and CDR2 are SGHRS and YFSETQ. CDR3 length: 13 amino acids. Deletions cut 0 bases from V and 4 bases from J, with 7 bases between. The CDR3 nucleotides are TGCGCCAGCAGCTTGGAGGCGGTCACTGAAGCTTTCTTT. This sequence encodes CASSLEAVTEAFF.

This clonotype appeared a few times. This chain links TRBV5-1 with TRBJ2-3, with D tentatively TRBD1 (6 bases). Germline CDR1 is SGHRS and CDR2 is YFSETQ. The CDR3 contains 15 residues. Trimming left V 4 bases short and J 1 base short, with 13 bases between. The CDR3 protein is CASSPQGTGTDTQYF. For the CDR3, the DNA is TGCGCCAGCAGCCCCCAGGGGACGGGCACAGATACGCAGTATTTT. The whole variable domain, filled in from reference TRBV5-1 and TRBJ2-3, reads KAGVTQTPRYLIKTRGQQVTLSCSPISGHRSVSWYQQTPGQGLQFLFEYFSETQRNKGNFPGRFSGRQFSNSRSEMNVSTLELGDSALYLCASSPQGTGTDTQYFGPGTRLTVL.

This clonotype appeared a few times. The gene calls are TRBV28 and TRBJ1-5; no definite D call. The CDR3 loop spans 17 amino acids. Looked up from germline, CDR1 is MDHEN and CDR2 is SYDVKM. V was pared by 2 bases and J by 0 bases, with 14 bases between. CDR3 bases: TGTGCCAGCAGTTTACTGGGCAGTCTTTTTAGCAATCAGCCCCAGCATTTT. Translation: CASSLLGSLFSNQPQHF.

This sequence joins TRBV6-5 and TRBJ2-7, with 7 bases fitting TRBD1. In germline, CDR1 is MNHEY, CDR2 SVGAGI. V lost 6 bases and J lost 7; bases outside the gene matches: 21. This CDR3 has 17 residues. Here the CDR3 reads CASRIKISGGRGTEQYF. The CDR3 DNA sequence: TGTGCCAGCAGAATAAAGATCTCAGGGGGAAGGGGTACGGAGCAGTACTTC.

This clonotype showed up many times. The junction does not match germline at one end; this may be a read error. The rearrangement links TRBV7-2 to TRBJ1-1, with a weak D call TRBD1 (6 bases). From germline, CDR1 is SGHTA and CDR2 FQGNSA. The CDR3 totals 13 residues. CDR3 sequence: CASSLVGGAEAFF. DNA of the CDR3: TGTGCCAGCAGCTTAGTGGGGGGGGCTGAGGCTTTCTTT.

This clonotype was detected only a few times. The chain has TRBV7-2 and TRBJ2-7, with 8 bases matching TRBD2. The CDR3 sequence is 15 residues long. CDR1 and CDR2 from the germline V gene are SGHTA and FQGNSA. Unmatched junction bases numbered 3, after V lost 0 bases and J lost 2 bases. The CDR3 is CASSLAQRGPYEQYF. The CDR3 DNA sequence: TGTGCCAGCAGCTTAGCCCAGCGGGGGCCCTACGAGCAGTACTTC.

This clonotype occurred a few times. Here the CDR3 DNA reads TGTGCCAGCAGCCAAGATGTGGTTCGCTCTGGAAACACCATATATTTT. Its protein is CASSQDVVRSGNTIYF. V gene TRBV4-2 combines with J gene TRBJ1-3; no clear D gene. Germline assignment: CDR1 LGHNA and CDR2 YNFKEQ. The germline V and J ends were trimmed by 0 bases and 0 bases, with 9 bases remaining between them. There are 16 residues in the CDR3.

In this sample, this clonotype turned up a few times. V gene TRBV5-6 combines with J gene TRBJ2-1, with D possibly being TRBD2 (6 bases). V was shortened by 3 bases and J by 6 bases, with 19 bases between the two germline ends. From germline, CDR1 is SGHDT and CDR2 YYEEEE. The CDR3 length is 16 residues. The CDR3 protein is CASSSAAGQGGNEQFF. Written as DNA, the CDR3 is TGTGCCAGCAGCTCGGCTGCGGGGCAGGGAGGCAATGAGCAGTTCTTC.

V and J are TRBV11-2 and TRBJ1-2; 9 nucleotides agree with TRBD1. CDR1 is SGHAT, CDR2 FQNNGV, per germline. The CDR3 totals 17 residues. V lost 5 bases, J lost 2 bases, and 12 bases stayed unmatched. The CDR3 reads CASSMNRDRATNYGYTF. CDR3 sequence (DNA): TGTGCCAGCAGCATGAACCGGGACAGGGCGACGAACTATGGCTACACCTTC.

The chain combines TRBV3-1 with TRBJ2-5; no clear D. CDR1 and CDR2 from the germline V gene are LGHDT and YNNKEL (reference sequence). The CDR3 is 13 amino acids. Trimming removed 0 bases from V and 7 bases from J, with 9 bases in between. The DNA of the CDR3 is TGTGCCAGCAGCCAAGATCTCTTAGGGACCCAGTACTTC. Amino acid sequence: CASSQDLLGTQYF.

This clonotype was seen many times. The chain employs TRBV9 and TRBJ2-5; D remains unclear. Germline CDR1 reads SGDLS; CDR2 reads YYNGEE. The ends were cut back, 0 bases at V and 5 bases at J, with 17 bases in the middle. This CDR3 spans 16 amino acids. Here the CDR3 reads CASSVEGNLKTETQYF. Written as DNA, the CDR3 is TGTGCCAGCAGCGTAGAAGGGAACCTTAAAACGGAGACCCAGTACTTC.

This clonotype appeared a few times. The chain links TRBV4-1 to TRBJ2-7; 9 nucleotides align to TRBD1. The CDR3 sequence is 18 residues long. V dropped 2 bases and J dropped 4; count of bases not matched to a gene: 15. CDR1 and CDR2 from the germline V gene are MGHRA and YSYEKL. The CDR3 loop reads CASSQTADGQGNGYEQYF. CDR3 nucleotide sequence: TGCGCCAGCAGCCAAACCGCCGACGGACAGGGGAACGGTTACGAGCAGTACTTC.

This clonotype appeared a few times. The chain carries TRBV13 and TRBJ1-1; D perhaps matches TRBD1 (5 bases). V lost 4 bases and J lost 2, with 11 bases in between. This CDR3 is 14 amino acids long. The germline gives CDR1 PRHDT, CDR2 FYEKMQ (reference sequence). The CDR3 nucleotides read TGTGCCAGCAGCTCCCGGACACCCAACACTGAAGCTTTCTTT. Translated: CASSSRTPNTEAFF.

This clonotype was observed at least ten times. CDR3 nucleotides: TGTGCCAGCAGCCCCTCTGACAGCTCTGAAGCTTTCTTT. Translation gives CASSPSDSSEAFF. The V call is TRBV28, the J call TRBJ1-1; weak D call: TRBD1 (5 bases). V dropped 6 bases and J dropped 6 bases, with 14 bases sitting between them. The V gene's germline CDR1 is MDHEN and CDR2 SYDVKM. The CDR3 covers 13 residues.

This clonotype showed up just a few times. The genes are TRBV4-3 and TRBJ2-7, with D unclear. Trimming pared 5 bases from V and 6 bases from J, leaving 20 bases between. The germline gives CDR1 LGHNA, CDR2 YSLEER. The CDR3 totals 15 residues. CDR3 sequence (DNA): TGCGCCAGCAGCACCGGACGTCAACCCGGTCTCGAGCAGTACTTC. This sequence encodes CASSTGRQPGLEQYF.

The V and J genes are TRBV6-4 and TRBJ2-5; possibly TRBD1 for D (6 bases). CDR1 is MRHNA, CDR2 SNTAGT, per germline. This CDR3 has 14 amino acids. The V end was cut by 2 bases, the J end by 3 bases, with 10 bases between. Here the CDR3 DNA reads TGTGCCAGCAGTGACGCAGACAGGAAAGAGACCCAGTACTTC. Its translation is CASSDADRKETQYF.

The chain carries TRBV7-9 and TRBJ2-5, with a weak D call TRBD1 (8 bases). V lost 4 bases and J 2 bases, leaving 14 bases between the germline ends. This CDR3 is built from 15 residues. Germline CDR1 SEHNR, CDR2 FQNEAQ (reference sequence). CDR3 coding DNA: TGTGCCAGCAGCTCCGGACAGGGACTACAAGAGACCCAGTACTTC. Translation: CASSSGQGLQETQYF.

The chain uses TRBV6-1 and TRBJ2-1, with D unclear. The CDR3 runs to 11 residues. Trimming removed 7 bases from V and 8 bases from J, with 9 bases in between. The germline gives CDR1 MNHNS, CDR2 SASEGT. The CDR3 nucleotides are TGTGCCAGCATAGGATTGTATGAGCAGTTCTTC. Encoded protein: CASIGLYEQFF.

V gene TRBV28 combines with J gene TRBJ2-3; TRBD1 matches 7 bases. Looked up from germline, CDR1 is MDHEN and CDR2 is SYDVKM. The CDR3 totals 14 residues. V trimming: 6 bases; J trimming: 1 base; junction bases outside the gene matches: 4. CDR3 DNA: TGTGCCAGCAGCCGGGACAGTCGCACAGATACGCAGTATTTT. It translates to CASSRDSRTDTQYF.

The rearrangement uses TRBV7-9 and TRBJ2-7, with 8 positions matching TRBD1. Germline CDR1 SEHNR, CDR2 FQNEAQ (reference sequence). The CDR3 consists of 14 residues. The J segment lost 6 bases and the V segment lost 1 base, leaving 5 bases of the junction unmatched. The CDR3 sequence: CASSLGGTGGEQYF. Written as DNA, the CDR3 is TGTGCCAGCAGCTTAGGAGGGACAGGTGGCGAGCAGTACTTC.

The chain combines TRBV20-1 with TRBJ1-5; D may be TRBD1 (6 bases). CDR1 and CDR2 from the germline V gene are DFQATT and SNEGSKA (reference sequence). The CDR3 totals 15 residues. Trimming removed 1 base from V and 4 bases from J, with 14 bases in between. The CDR3: CSARVRGRDNQPQHF. CDR3 sequence (DNA): TGCAGTGCTAGAGTCCGGGGGCGAGATAATCAGCCCCAGCATTTT.

This clonotype was observed at least ten times. J is TRBJ1-1 and V is TRBV11-2, with 7 bases fitting TRBD1. This CDR3 contains 13 residues. Germline loops: CDR1 SGHAT, CDR2 FQNNGV. The V gene end was trimmed by 5 bases and the J gene end by 4 bases; junction bases not matched to a gene: 4. CDR3 sequence (DNA): TGTGCCAGCAGCAAGACAGGGACCACTGAAGCTTTCTTT. Its protein is CASSKTGTTEAFF.

In its sample, this clonotype was seen a few times. V and J are TRBV12-5 and TRBJ2-3, with 11 bases lining up with TRBD2. Unmatched junction bases numbered 3, after V lost 6 bases and J lost 4 bases. CDR3 length: 14 residues. Germline assignment: CDR1 LGHNT and CDR2 FRNRAP. For the CDR3, the DNA is TGTGCTAGTGGAACTAGCGGGGGCCCAGATACGCAGTATTTT. Amino acid sequence: CASGTSGGPDTQYF.

This clonotype was seen a few times. This chain joins TRBV20-1 and TRBJ2-4; D is undetermined. Germline values: CDR1 DFQATT, CDR2 SNEGSKA (reference sequence). This CDR3 contains 14 residues. Trimming took off 5 bases at V and 0 bases at J, with 11 bases between the two ends. CDR3 nucleotides: TGCAGTGCTGGGGATTTATTAGCCAAAAACATTCAGTACTTC. The encoded protein is CSAGDLLAKNIQYF.

This chain's CDR3 is CASSHGQPRDTQYF. The CDR3 DNA sequence: TGCGCCAGCAGCCATGGACAGCCTCGGGATACGCAGTATTTT. The V gene is TRBV5-1, the J gene TRBJ2-3, with TRBD1 as a possible D gene (6 bases). The ends were cut back, 4 bases at V and 6 bases at J, with 15 bases in the middle. In germline, CDR1 is SGHRS, CDR2 YFSETQ. This CDR3 comprises 14 residues.

This clonotype appeared a few times. The rearrangement links TRBV6-5 to TRBJ1-5; 7 bases are a match to TRBD1. The junction had 10 bases not matched to a gene; V was cut back by 5 bases and J by 6 bases. This CDR3 is built from 15 residues. CDR1 is MNHEY and CDR2 is SVGAGI in the germline V gene. CDR3 residues: CASSPHTGVGQPQHF. The DNA for the CDR3 is TGTGCCAGCAGTCCACACACAGGGGTAGGTCAGCCCCAGCATTTT.

This clonotype was seen at least ten times. This rearrangement joins TRBV24-1 to TRBJ2-2; D is ambiguous. V lost 5 bases to trimming and J lost 0 bases, with 9 bases between them. Germline V gene sequence: CDR1 KGHDR, CDR2 SFDVKD. The CDR3 totals 15 residues. The CDR3 region is CATSVGFANTGELFF. DNA of the CDR3: TGTGCCACCAGTGTCGGATTCGCGAACACCGGGGAGCTGTTTTTT.

The V and J genes are TRBV4-3 and TRBJ1-4, with D hard to call. The V and J ends lost 4 bases and 3 bases respectively, with 12 bases between them. Germline CDR1 reads LGHNA; CDR2 reads YSLEER. The CDR3 covers 15 residues. The CDR3, as DNA: TGCGCCAGCAGCCTAGAACGCGCAGCTAATGAAAAACTGTTTTTT. Amino acid sequence: CASSLERAANEKLFF.

The chain employs TRBV6-2 or TRBV6-3 and TRBJ2-5, with D possibly TRBD1 on 6 matching bases. Germline loops: CDR1 MNHEY, CDR2 SVGEGT. The V end was cut by 4 bases, the J end by 2 bases, with 14 bases between. This CDR3 region has 15 residues. The CDR3 sequence is CASSWTVSLQETQYF. For the CDR3, the DNA is TGTGCCAGCAGTTGGACAGTCTCACTACAAGAGACCCAGTACTTC.

This clonotype was found a few times. The chain combines TRBV7-2 with TRBJ1-1; D remains unclear. CDR3 length: 15 residues. Germline-derived CDR1 and CDR2 are SGHTA and FQGNSA. V was clipped by 5 bases and J by 1 base, with 14 bases between them. The CDR3 region is CASSLTRPQNTEAFF. The CDR3 DNA is TGTGCCAGCAGCCTCACCCGACCGCAGAACACTGAAGCTTTCTTT.